The T cell receptor (beta chain) under discussion was sequenced for a study of beta chain features in type 1 diabetes listed by TCRdb under 2018. Context from the whole study: No differences in mean age, gender distribution, total cell number or subset yield were found between patients and healthy donors. The study compared TCRB repertoires of sorted circulating CD4+ T cell subsets between recently diagnosed type 1 diabetes patients and matched healthy donors. Naive and central memory subsets were obtained from all 30 or so donors, but regulatory and stem cell-like memory subsets were isolated from only 8 patients and 8 healthy donors. A total of some 110 million sorted cells were examined across all samples, and a strong correlation was observed between cell number per subset and RNA yield. What the study reported, not specific to this receptor: Because cDNA was sequenced instead of genomic DNA, highly expressing activated cells could be over-represented, though the groups showed no difference in activation or CD3 levels. Patients with type 1 diabetes made fewer insertions and deleted more nucleotides at VDJ recombination sites, implying thymic rearrangement abnormalities. PCR may preferentially amplify shorter templates, but because patient and control samples were amplified and corrected together, any resulting skew would affect both groups equally. Naive, central memory and regulatory TCRB repertoires appeared more similar among patients than among healthy donors. In all four CD4+ subsets, TCRB CDR3 length was moderately but significantly shorter in type 1 diabetes patients. HLA sub-analyses involved small numbers of individuals, so any influence of HLA type on TCRB rearrangement remained unresolved.

The entire isolated RNA was reverse transcribed using the High Capacity cDNA Reverse Transcription Kit, and thus expressed TCRB transcripts were sequenced. Deep immunoSEQ sequencing was applied to naive, central memory and regulatory T cell samples, giving an average of around 3.8 million total reads per sample. After sorted cells were lysed in RLT buffer, RNA was extracted with DNase-treated RNeasy Micro or Mini kits, with the choice depending on cell number. To prevent cross-contamination, every cell subset was processed on its own, while patient and healthy donor samples were processed together. Using the immunoSEQ multiplex PCR, TCRB sequences were amplified from cDNA into 87-bp fragments spanning the CDR3 region. Sequencing of the amplicons was done on the Illumina HiSeq platform. As for how the authors treated the data: PCR bias was computationally corrected using synthetic template baselines, reads within Hamming distance 2 were collapsed, and singletons that could not be merged were discarded. Reads were aligned to IMGT to assign V, D and J genes, CDR3 length, and insertions or deletions at six rearrangement sites. Clonotype counts were normalized to sorted cell number within each subset before computing true diversity and Gini coefficients with the tcR R package. Repertoire sharing was quantified using the overlap coefficient calculated on TCRB nucleotide sequences. TCRdb obtained this table from immuneACCESS and retained in-frame rearrangements with V and J assigned. These tables miss some clones; where compared with another copy, unresolved V genes account for less than half of the shortfall, and the remainder is unexplained. V and J calls and clone size are given by that table; D and trimming were obtained from the DNA. The table for this sample lists some 360,000 clones; roughly 9.8% of them were counted only once. The ten largest clones add up to 0.45% to 0.65% of the sample.

This clone turned up a few times. Its antigen is not yet known. Base qualities are missing; no much larger clone stands one base away. Between the V and J ends, shortened by 4 bases and 5 bases respectively, the junction contains 14 bases. Measured from the cysteine to the phenylalanine, the CDR3 is 14 residues long. Here the CDR3 DNA is all that survives: 42 bases in frame from base 1. CDR1 LNHDA and CDR2 SQIVND are derived from the germline V gene (reference sequence). A single peripheral blood draw of roughly 0.11 L on average was collected from each donor into heparinised tubes. Naive, central memory, regulatory and stem cell-like memory CD4+ T cells were sorted on a BD FACSAria II using a panel including CD45RO, CCR7, CD25, CD127, CD95 and CD27. All sorted populations exceeded 98% purity. PBMCs were isolated right away by Lymphoprep density gradient centrifugation and were stained directly, without culture. To minimize batch effects, samples were stained and sorted in pairs, one healthy donor with one patient per experiment.

This sequence was found in a man aged 25-40 years with type 1 diabetes. The sample was central memory CD4+ T cells from blood. Here the chain combines TRBV19 and TRBJ1-1; the D gene cannot be resolved reliably. The CDR3 corresponds to CASSTGYEGTEAFF. In nucleotides, the sequence is TGTGCCAGTAGTACCGGGTACGAAGGGACTGAAGCTTTCTTT.